The 15 T cell receptor beta chains listed next were all sequenced from one sample in a study of blood T cell repertoires in COVID-19. Method: immunoSEQ multiplex PCR; TCRdb's copy keeps in-frame clones and lacks some. The repertoire has 55,000 to 80,000 clones, around 73% of them found once; the top ten carry approximately 15%. The specimen sequenced was peripheral blood. The receptors were sampled from a man aged 55-75 years with COVID-19, enrolled during active disease.

For the CDR3, the DNA is TGTGCCAGCAGCTTAATCCTAGCAAGTCAGCCCCAGCATTTT. It is translated as CASSLILASQPQHF. The rearrangement uses TRBV7-3 and TRBJ1-5; D is unclear. This CDR3 comprises 14 residues. V lost 1 base, J lost 6 bases, and 10 bases lay in between. Germline V gene sequence: CDR1 SGHTA, CDR2 FQGTGA.

This CDR3 reads CASSVGQGADTQYF. The CDR3 DNA sequence: TGTGCCAGTAGTGTTGGACAGGGCGCAGATACGCAGTATTTT. This chain uses TRBV19 with TRBJ2-3; 8 bases fit TRBD1. This CDR3 has 14 residues. Germline V gene data show CDR1 as LNHDA and CDR2 as SQIVND (reference sequence). Trimming at V came to 5 bases and at J to 4 bases, leaving 5 bases not matched to a gene.

The chain combines TRBV4-2 with TRBJ2-7; 13 nucleotides agree with TRBD2. This CDR3 is 19 amino acids long. From germline, CDR1 is LGHNA and CDR2 YNFKEQ. The V and J ends lost 2 bases and 0 bases, in that order; junction bases with no gene match: 10. The CDR3 DNA follows: TGTGCCAGCAGCCAAAGGGGGGCTGGACTAGCGGGGGACTCCTACGAGCAGTACTTC. Encoded protein: CASSQRGAGLAGDSYEQYF.

The table lists this clone with a few counts. The chain carries TRBV24-1 and TRBJ2-1; TRBD1 matches 9 bases. Germline CDR1 reads KGHDR; CDR2 reads SFDVKD. This CDR3 contains 15 residues. V trimming: 3 bases; J trimming: 3 bases; junction bases outside the gene matches: 2. CDR3 protein: CATSDTGGFYNEQFF. The DNA for the CDR3 is TGTGCCACCAGTGATACAGGGGGCTTCTACAATGAGCAGTTCTTC.

The rearrangement uses TRBV12-5 and TRBJ2-3; 9 nucleotides agree with TRBD1. Per the germline V gene, CDR1 is LGHNT and CDR2 is FRNRAP. V shed 5 bases, J shed 5 bases, and the junction held 8 bases outside the gene matches. The CDR3 contains 15 residues. CDR3 amino acids: CASGRIQGAEDTQYF. For the CDR3, the DNA is TGTGCTAGTGGTCGGATACAGGGGGCTGAAGATACGCAGTATTTT.

V usage is TRBV15 and J usage is TRBJ2-7, with TRBD2 as a possible D gene (5 bases). V lost 1 base, J lost 0 bases, and 7 bases lay in between. CDR3 length equals 14 residues. The germline gives CDR1 LNHNV, CDR2 YYDKDF (reference sequence). The CDR3 is CATSRVGSSYEQYF. The CDR3 DNA follows: TGTGCCACCAGCAGAGTGGGGAGCTCCTACGAGCAGTACTTC. Based on the CDR3 plus reference TRBV15 and TRBJ2-7, the full variable domain is DAMVIQNPRYQVTQFGKPVTLSCSQTLNHNVMYWYQQKSSQAPKLLFHYYDKDFNNEADTPDNFQSRRPNTSFCFLDIRSPGLGDTAMYLCATSRVGSSYEQYFGPGTRLTVT.

V is TRBV24-1 and J is TRBJ2-5; weak D call: TRBD1 (6 bases). Germline V lookup: CDR1 KGHDR, CDR2 SFDVKD. Trimming cost V 3 bases and J 5 bases, with 12 bases left between them. The CDR3 has 14 amino acids. The DNA of the CDR3 is TGTGCCACCAGTGATCCACAGGGAAGCGAGACCCAGTACTTC. This encodes CATSDPQGSETQYF.

The chain has TRBV27 and TRBJ1-6, with 7 bases that match TRBD1. The germline V gene has CDR1 MNHEY and CDR2 SMNVEV (reference sequence). V was pared by 4 bases and J by 3 bases, with 3 bases of the junction left unmatched. The CDR3 contains 15 residues. The CDR3 DNA follows: TGTGCCAGCAGTTACGGGACAGTCTATAATTCACCCCTCCACTTT. It encodes CASSYGTVYNSPLHF.

The genes are TRBV5-6 and TRBJ1-5; D unresolved. Trimming removed 0 bases from V and 5 bases from J, with 12 bases in between. The CDR3 is made up of 15 amino acids. Germline CDR1 and CDR2: SGHDT and YYEEEE. Here the CDR3 reads CASSLGFGVDQPQHF. CDR3 nucleotide sequence: TGTGCCAGCAGCTTGGGATTCGGGGTGGATCAGCCCCAGCATTTT. Variable domain in full (rest from reference TRBV5-6 and TRBJ1-5): DAGVTQSPTHLIKTRGQQVTLRCSPKSGHDTVSWYQQALGQGPQFIFQYYEEEERQRGNFPDRFSGHQFPNYSSELNVNALLLGDSALYLCASSLGFGVDQPQHFGDGTRLSIL.

The chain uses TRBV3-1 (or the pseudogene TRBV3-2) and TRBJ2-3; possibly TRBD2 for D (6 bases). The germline gives CDR1 LGHDT, CDR2 YNNKEL (reference sequence). The CDR3 has 13 amino acids. Trimming removed 7 bases from V and 6 bases from J, with 14 bases in between. CDR3 residues: CASKLTSRDTQYF. The CDR3 coding sequence is TGTGCCAGCAAACTGACTAGTCGGGATACGCAGTATTTT.

In its sample, this clone was seen once. V is TRBV7-9 and J is TRBJ2-3; a possible D gene is TRBD2 (6 bases). Germline values: CDR1 SEHNR, CDR2 FQNEAQ (reference sequence). V lost 2 bases and J lost 2, with 11 bases in between. The CDR3 is 15 amino acids. CDR3 sequence (DNA): TGTGCCAGCAGCTTATTAGGGGAGGACACAGATACGCAGTATTTT. This codes for CASSLLGEDTDTQYF.

This clone was counted a single time. The gene calls are TRBV11-3 and TRBJ1-1; 9 bases fit TRBD1. The length of the CDR3 is 14 residues. Germline loops: CDR1 SGHNT, CDR2 YENEEA. V dropped 2 bases and J dropped 5; count of bases not matched to a gene: 3. The CDR3 DNA sequence: TGTGCCAGCAGCTTACCGACAGGGGGGACTGAAGCTTTCTTT. Its translation is CASSLPTGGTEAFF.

This chain links TRBV5-1 with TRBJ2-3; TRBD1 matches at 7 bases. This CDR3 contains 15 residues. V shed 0 bases and J 2 bases; nucleotides not matched to a gene: 3. CDR1 is SGHRS and CDR2 is YFSETQ in the germline V gene. CDR3 sequence reads: CASSLVGQDTDTQYF. The CDR3 region has the DNA TGCGCCAGCAGCTTGGTAGGACAGGACACAGATACGCAGTATTTT.

This clone was counted once. The V and J genes are TRBV11-2 and TRBJ1-3; D perhaps matches TRBD1 (6 bases). This CDR3 is built from 15 residues. V lost 2 bases to trimming and J lost 2 bases, with 10 bases between them. Germline V CDR1 and CDR2: SGHAT, FQNNGV. In DNA form, the CDR3 reads TGTGCCAGCAGCTTACAGGGGCAGACTGGAAACACCATATATTTT. Protein sequence: CASSLQGQTGNTIYF.

This sequence joins TRBV28 and TRBJ1-3, with 8 bases that match TRBD1. The germline V gene encodes CDR1 MDHEN and CDR2 SYDVKM. The V and J ends lost 5 bases and 2 bases, in that order; junction bases with no gene match: 2. The CDR3 is 14 residues long. CDR3 sequence (DNA): TGTGCCAGCAGTCAGGGGGCGACTGGAAACACCATATATTTT. This translates into CASSQGATGNTIYF.